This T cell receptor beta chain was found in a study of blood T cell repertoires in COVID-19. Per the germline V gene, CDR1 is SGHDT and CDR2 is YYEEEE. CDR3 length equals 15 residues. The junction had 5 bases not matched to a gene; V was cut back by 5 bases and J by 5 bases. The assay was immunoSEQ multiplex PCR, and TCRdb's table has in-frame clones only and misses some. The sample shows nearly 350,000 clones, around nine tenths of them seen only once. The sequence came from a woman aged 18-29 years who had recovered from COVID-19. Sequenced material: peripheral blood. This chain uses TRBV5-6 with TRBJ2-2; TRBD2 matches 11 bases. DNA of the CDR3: TGTGCCAGCAGGTCACTAGCGGGAGATACCGGGGAGCTGTTTTTT. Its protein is CASRSLAGDTGELFF.